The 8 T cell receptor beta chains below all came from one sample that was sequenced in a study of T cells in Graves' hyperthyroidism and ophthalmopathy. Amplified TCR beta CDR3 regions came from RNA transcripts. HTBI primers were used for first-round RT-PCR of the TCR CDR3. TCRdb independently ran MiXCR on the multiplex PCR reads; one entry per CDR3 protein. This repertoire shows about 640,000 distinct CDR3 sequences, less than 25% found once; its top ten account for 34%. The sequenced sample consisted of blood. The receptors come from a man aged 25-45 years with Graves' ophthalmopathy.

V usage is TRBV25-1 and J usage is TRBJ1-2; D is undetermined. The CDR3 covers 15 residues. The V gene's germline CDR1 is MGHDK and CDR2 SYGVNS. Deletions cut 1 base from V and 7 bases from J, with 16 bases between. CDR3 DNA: TGTGCCAGCAGTGAATCGGGCCTTATGGTCAGTGGCTACACCTTC. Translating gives CASSESGLMVSGYTF.

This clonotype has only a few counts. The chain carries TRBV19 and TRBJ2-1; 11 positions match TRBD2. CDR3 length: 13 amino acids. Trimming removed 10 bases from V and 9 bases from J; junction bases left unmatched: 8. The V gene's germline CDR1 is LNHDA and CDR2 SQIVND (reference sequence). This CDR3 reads CATSGRFWGEQFF. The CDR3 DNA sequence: TGTGCCACTAGCGGGAGGTTCTGGGGTGAGCAGTTCTTC.

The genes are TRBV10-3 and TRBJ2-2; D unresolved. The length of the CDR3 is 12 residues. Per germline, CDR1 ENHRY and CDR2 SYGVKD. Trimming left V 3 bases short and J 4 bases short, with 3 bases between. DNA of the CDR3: TGTGCCATCAGTGACGGCACCGGGGAGCTGTTTTTT. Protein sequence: CAISDGTGELFF.

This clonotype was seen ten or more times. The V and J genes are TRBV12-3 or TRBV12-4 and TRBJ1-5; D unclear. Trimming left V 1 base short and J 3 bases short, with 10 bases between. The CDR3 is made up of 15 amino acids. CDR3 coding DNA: TGTGCCAGCAGTTTAGTCGGGCCCTACAATCAGCCCCAGCATTTT. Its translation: CASSLVGPYNQPQHF.

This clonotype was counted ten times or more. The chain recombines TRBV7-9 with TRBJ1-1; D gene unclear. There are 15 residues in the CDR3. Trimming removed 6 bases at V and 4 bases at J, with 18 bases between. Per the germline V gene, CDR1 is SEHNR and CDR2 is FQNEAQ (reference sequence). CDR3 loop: CASRQTQDVPTEAFF. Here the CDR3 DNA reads TGTGCCAGCAGGCAGACCCAAGACGTGCCCACTGAAGCTTTCTTT.

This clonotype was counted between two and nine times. Here the CDR3 reads CASSNLGVYNEQFF. In nucleotides, the CDR3 is TGTGCCAGCAGTAATCTAGGGGTCTACAATGAGCAGTTCTTC. The chain recombines TRBV27 with TRBJ2-1; tentative D call: TRBD1 (5 bases). CDR3 length: 14 amino acids. V dropped 5 bases and J dropped 3 bases, with 11 bases sitting between them. CDR1 and CDR2 (germline): MNHEY, SMNVEV (reference sequence).

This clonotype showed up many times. The CDR3 coding sequence is TGCGCCAGCAGCTTGGGACAGGGCGACGAGCAGTACTTC. Translation: CASSLGQGDEQYF. The chain uses TRBV5-1 and TRBJ2-7, with 7 bases matching TRBD1. Trimming removed 0 bases from V and 5 bases from J; junction bases left unmatched: 2. Germline-derived CDR1 and CDR2 are SGHRS and YFSETQ. The CDR3 spans 13 residues.

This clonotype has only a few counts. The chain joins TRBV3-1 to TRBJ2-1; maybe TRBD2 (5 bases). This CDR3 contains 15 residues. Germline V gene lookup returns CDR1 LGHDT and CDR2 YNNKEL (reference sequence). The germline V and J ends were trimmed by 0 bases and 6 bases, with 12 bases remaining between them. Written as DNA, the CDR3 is TGTGCCAGCAGCCAAGATCCCACTAGAGGCAATGAGCAGTTCTTC. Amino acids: CASSQDPTRGNEQFF.